These 9 T cell receptor beta chains came from one sample sequenced in a study of T cells in Graves' hyperthyroidism and ophthalmopathy. Amplification yielded TCR beta CDR3 regions, with RNA transcripts as the source. The HTBI primer set was used in a first-round RT-PCR of the TCR CDR3. TCRdb fed the multiplex PCR reads into MiXCR, producing one record per CDR3 protein. This sample has roughly 700,000 distinct CDR3 sequences, with 35% found just once. The sequencing sample was made of blood. All receptors derive from a woman aged 40 to 55 with Graves' hyperthyroidism.

The chain combines TRBV19 with TRBJ1-5; no definite D call. V lost 6 bases and J 10 bases, leaving 19 bases between the germline ends. Germline CDR1 reads LNHDA; CDR2 reads SQIVND (reference sequence). CDR3 length equals 14 residues. Written as DNA, the CDR3 is TGTGCCAGTAGCCCTTTTTGGCTCACCCTACCCCAGCATTTT. Translated, it gives CASSPFWLTLPQHF.

This chain links TRBV15 with TRBJ2-5; D may be TRBD2 (6 bases). The CDR3 spans 13 residues. V dropped 5 bases and J dropped 7 bases, with 14 bases sitting between them. CDR1 is LNHNV, CDR2 YYDKDF, per germline (reference sequence). CDR3 bases: TGTGCCACCAGCGGACGGCGGGAAAGGACCCAGTACTTC. Protein product: CATSGRRERTQYF.

The chain links TRBV5-1 to TRBJ1-1; TRBD1 is a possible D gene (5 bases). Germline CDR1 reads SGHRS; CDR2 reads YFSETQ. This CDR3 has 15 residues. V was cut by 4 bases and J by 6 bases, with 19 bases left in between. CDR3 loop: CASSRSSGNFAEAFF. The CDR3 DNA reads TGCGCCAGCAGCCGATCCTCAGGGAATTTCGCTGAAGCTTTCTTT.

There are many counts of this clonotype. The chain uses TRBV7-2 and TRBJ1-6; D is unclear. This CDR3 spans 14 amino acids. Germline V gives CDR1 SGHTA, CDR2 FQGNSA. V lost 5 bases and J 7 bases, leaving 12 bases between the germline ends. The CDR3 protein is CASSRPGPNSPLHF. The DNA of the CDR3 is TGTGCCAGCAGCCGGCCGGGCCCAAATTCACCCCTCCACTTT.

The chain carries TRBV7-9 and TRBJ2-2, with 9 bases identical to TRBD1. The CDR3 runs to 14 residues. V trimming: 5 bases; J trimming: 6 bases; junction bases outside the gene matches: 4. Germline V gene sequence: CDR1 SEHNR, CDR2 FQNEAQ (reference sequence). The CDR3 bases are TGTGCCAGCAGCCACCGGGACAGGGCCGGGGAGCTGTTTTTT. Translation gives CASSHRDRAGELFF.

The rearrangement uses TRBV19 and TRBJ1-5; D is uncertain. The CDR3 contains 14 residues. Per germline, CDR1 LNHDA and CDR2 SQIVND (reference sequence). Trimming pared 6 bases from V and 3 bases from J, leaving 12 bases between. CDR3 bases: TGTGCCAGTAGGTCGGGCGGGTACAATCAGCCCCAGCATTTT. Protein product: CASRSGGYNQPQHF.

About this clonotype itself: A much bigger clone sits one base away, suggesting this may be a read error. This chain uses TRBV7-2 with TRBJ1-6; D is ambiguous. The CDR3 is 14 residues long. From germline, CDR1 is SGHTA and CDR2 FQGNSA. V lost 2 bases and J 6 bases, leaving 8 bases between the germline ends. The CDR3 sequence: CASSLSRFNSPLHF. The CDR3 DNA follows: TGTGCCAGCAGCTTATCAAGGTTTAATTCACCCCTCCACTTT.

The chain combines TRBV14 with TRBJ2-5, with TRBD2 as a possible D gene (7 bases). Judging by the DNA end, TRBJ2-1 fits better; the J call may be wrong. Per germline, CDR1 SGHDN and CDR2 FVKESK. This CDR3 has 15 residues. In DNA, the CDR3 is TGTGCCAGCAGCCAAGTAGGGAGGGGGAAAGGTGAGCAGTTCTTC. Amino acids: CASSQVGRGKGEQFF.

This clonotype was seen more than once but under ten times. CDR3 nucleotide sequence: TGTGCCAGCAGTGACCGGGACGGGGATGAAAAACTGTTTTTT. Translation: CASSDRDGDEKLFF. This chain connects TRBV2 to TRBJ1-4, with D tentatively TRBD1 (5 bases). Trimming pared 3 bases from V and 6 bases from J, leaving 11 bases between. The CDR3 is made up of 14 amino acids. Germline V gene sequence: CDR1 SNHLY, CDR2 FYNNEI.